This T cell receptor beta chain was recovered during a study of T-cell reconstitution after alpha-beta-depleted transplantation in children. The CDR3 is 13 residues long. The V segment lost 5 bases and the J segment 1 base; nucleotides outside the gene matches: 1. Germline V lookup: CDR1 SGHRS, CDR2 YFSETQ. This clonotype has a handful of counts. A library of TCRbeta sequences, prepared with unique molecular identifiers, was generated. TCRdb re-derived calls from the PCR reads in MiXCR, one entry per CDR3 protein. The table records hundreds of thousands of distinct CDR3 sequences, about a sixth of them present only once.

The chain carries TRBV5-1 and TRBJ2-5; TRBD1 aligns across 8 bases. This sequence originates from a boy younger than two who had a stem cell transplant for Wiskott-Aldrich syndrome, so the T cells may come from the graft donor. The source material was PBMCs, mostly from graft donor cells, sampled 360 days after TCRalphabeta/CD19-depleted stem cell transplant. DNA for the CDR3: TGCGCCAGCAGGACAGGGGTCCAAGAGACCCAGTACTTC. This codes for CASRTGVQETQYF.